This record covers a single T cell receptor (beta chain). This record belongs to a study of blood T cell repertoires in COVID-19. Study overall: The United States, Italy and Spain supplied acute and convalescent COVID-19 samples.

The CDR3 consists of 14 residues. V gave up 5 bases and J gave up 3 bases, with 16 bases separating them. The germline V gene has CDR1 SQVTM and CDR2 ANQGSEA. Per the original methods: Reference gene primer amplification gave nucleated cell count estimates. Some clones are missing from TCRdb's copy, which holds only in-frame ones; the method was immunoSEQ multiplex PCR. The V and J calls and clone size were taken over from that table, and D and trimming were inferred from the DNA. The table has some 120,000 clones, approximately 88% seen once. Specimen: peripheral blood. The gene calls are TRBV29-1 and TRBJ1-2, with D perhaps TRBD1 (6 bases). The origin of this receptor is a man aged 50 to 59 with acute or convalescent COVID-19. The CDR3 sequence is CSVTLAGDDYGYTF. CDR3 DNA: TGCAGCGTTACTTTGGCAGGGGACGACTATGGCTACACCTTC.